A selection of T cell receptor beta chains follows, all from one sample in a study of T-cell memory formation after mild COVID-19. TCRdb re-called the 5' RACE reads with MiXCR, one entry per CDR3 protein. The table lists roughly 200,000 distinct CDR3 sequences, 15% to 20% of them singletons. The sequencing sample was made of PBMCs or a T cell subset sorted from them (not recorded which). The source of these receptors is an adult woman who had mild COVID-19 (a few samples of this study predate the infection). Cell type and time point are not known. CDR3s include the opening cysteine and the closing phenylalanine or tryptophan. A D gene is named only where the DNA matches it firmly. Rows give clone size only sometimes, using once, few, many, or a class for an expanded clone.

TRBJ2-2	-	-	TRBV7-2	TGTGCCAGCAGCTTAGTTGTCGTAAACACCGGGGAGCTGTTTTTT	CASSLVVVNTGELFF
TRBJ2-1	-	-	TRBV5-4	TGTGCCAGCAGCTCCCGACTACAATCCTCCTACAATGAGCAGTTCTTC	CASSSRLQSSYNEQFF
TRBJ2-2	TRBD1	-	TRBV7-9	TGTGCCAGCAGCGGGACAGGGTCGACCGGGGAGCTGTTTTTT	CASSGTGSTGELFF
TRBJ1-3	-	-	TRBV12-3/TRBV12-4	TGTGCCAGCAGTCCCTTGAAAGTCTCTGGAAACACCATATATTTT	CASSPLKVSGNTIYF
TRBJ2-7	TRBD1	few	TRBV3-1	TGTGCCAGCAGCCAAGGGACAGGTATATACGAGCAGTACTTC	CASSQGTGIYEQYF
TRBJ2-1	TRBD2	many	TRBV24-1	TGTGCCACCAGTGGCCTGGGGGGGACGGGCTACAATGAGCAGTTCTTC	CATSGLGGTGYNEQFF
TRBJ2-5	TRBD2	few	TRBV5-6	TGTGCCAGCAGCTCTGCGGGGGGTCGGCAAGAGACCCAGTACTTC	CASSSAGGRQETQYF
TRBJ1-1	TRBD1	few	TRBV7-2	TGTGCCAGCAGCTTAGGACAGGGGGCAGGCACTGAAGCTTTCTTT	CASSLGQGAGTEAFF
TRBJ2-3	TRBD2	-	TRBV7-2	TGTGCCAGCAGCCCTCAAGTAGCGGGGGCCACAGATACGCAGTATTTT	CASSPQVAGATDTQYF
TRBJ2-7	-	-	TRBV29-1	TGCAGCGTTAACCCCCGGGACGGACGAGACGAGCAGTACTTC	CSVNPRDGRDEQYF
TRBJ1-5	TRBD1	-	TRBV2	TGTGCCAGCAACAGGGACAGGGTGGGGAATCAGCCCCAGCATTTT	CASNRDRVGNQPQHF
TRBJ1-1	TRBD1	many	TRBV5-1	TGCGCCAGCAGCTTACAGGGGATGAACACTGAAGCTTTCTTT	CASSLQGMNTEAFF
TRBJ2-5	TRBD2	few	TRBV7-2	TGTGCCAGCAGCTTAGGCGGGAGTGGGGAAGAGACCCAGTACTTC	CASSLGGSGEETQYF
TRBJ2-7	TRBD2	few	TRBV7-6	TGTGCCAGCAGCTTAGTAGCGGCTAGCGGGAGGAAGTACGAGCAGTACTTC	CASSLVAASGRKYEQYF
TRBJ1-3	-	few	TRBV5-1	TGCGCCAGCAGCTTGGAGGCAGCAAGAAACACCATATATTTT	CASSLEAARNTIYF
TRBJ2-7	TRBD1	-	TRBV5-1	TGCGCCAGCAGCCTGCAGGGGGATAGCTCCTACGAGCAGTACTTC	CASSLQGDSSYEQYF
TRBJ2-1	TRBD2	many	TRBV11-2	TGTGCCAGCAGCTCGGGACTAGCGGGAGTTCGAAGGACTGGGGAAAATGAGCAGTTCTTC	CASSSGLAGVRRTGENEQFF
TRBJ2-1	TRBD2	many	TRBV5-1	TGCGCCAGCAGCCCGATAGCGGGGGGGCTGAAGGGTGAGCAGTTCTTC	CASSPIAGGLKGEQFF
TRBJ2-2	-	-	TRBV6-1	TGTGCCAGCAGCGATAGGGGGTACACCGGGGAGCTGTTTTTT	CASSDRGYTGELFF
TRBJ2-2	-	-	TRBV5-1	TGCGCCAGCAGCTTGCGACCGGGGGCGAACACCGGGGAGCTGTTTTTT	CASSLRPGANTGELFF
TRBJ1-2	-	-	TRBV6-6	TGTGCCAGCAGCCTCCCCCTGACAGGCTCGGTTATCTATGGCTACACCTTC	CASSLPLTGSVIYGYTF
TRBJ1-2	-	-	TRBV5-1	TGCGCCAGCAGCACAACGGATGTCGGGGACTATGGCTACACCTTC	CASSTTDVGDYGYTF
TRBJ2-3	-	few	TRBV18	TGTGCCAGCTCACCACAGTTAGAGGGGGATACGCAGTATTTT	CASSPQLEGDTQYF
TRBJ2-1	TRBD2	few	TRBV4-1	TGCGCCAGCAGCCACTTTGGACTAGCGGGGATCATGAAGTACAATGAGCAGTTCTTC	CASSHFGLAGIMKYNEQFF
TRBJ2-7	TRBD1	few	TRBV2	TGTGCCAGCAGTACTGGGACAGGGGTATACGAGCAGTACTTC	CASSTGTGVYEQYF
TRBJ2-7	TRBD1	-	TRBV27	TGTGCCAGCAGTTTATCGGGGACAGGGACCCTGAGGGGCTACGAGCAGTACTTC	CASSLSGTGTLRGYEQYF
TRBJ2-3	-	many	TRBV20-1	TGCAGTGCTAGGGGACTTGCTCCAGATACGCAGTATTTT	CSARGLAPDTQYF
TRBJ2-5	-	few	TRBV14	TGTGCCAGCAGCGCCGGGAGCAGGGACGAGACCCAGTACTTC	CASSAGSRDETQYF
TRBJ2-2	TRBD1	few	TRBV6-5	TGTGCCAGCAGTTTACAGGGGGGACGAGGCCGGTACGGGGAGCTGTTTTTT	CASSLQGGRGRYGELFF